Below are 19 T cell receptor beta chains sequenced from a single sample in a study of cytomegalovirus exposure and HLA in healthy donors. Amplification used 60 Vbeta primers and 13 Jbeta primers. TCRdb's copy holds only in-frame clones and misses some; the assay was immunoSEQ multiplex PCR. The sample shows 140,000 to 150,000 clones, less than 10% of them seen only once. The sample taken for sequencing was PBMCs. These receptors originate from a man between 50 and 59 years old in good health and CMV-seronegative.

This clone was seen a few times. This chain uses TRBV19 with TRBJ2-7, with 8 bases lining up with TRBD2. After removal of 6 bases from V and 4 bases from J, the junction contained 14 bases not matched to a gene. The CDR3 has 16 amino acids. Germline V gene lookup returns CDR1 LNHDA and CDR2 SQIVND (reference sequence). The CDR3 here is CASSLDTSGTIYEQYF. The CDR3 DNA reads as TGTGCCAGTAGCCTCGATACTAGCGGTACAATATACGAGCAGTACTTC.

This clone showed up just a few times. The chain recombines TRBV5-1 with TRBJ1-4; the match to TRBD1 covers 7 bases. Germline values: CDR1 SGHRS, CDR2 YFSETQ. The CDR3 has 16 residues. After removal of 4 bases from V and 2 bases from J, the junction contained 8 bases not matched to a gene. Written as DNA, the CDR3 is TGCGCCAGCAGCCTAGACGGACAGGCGACTAATGAAAAACTGTTTTTT. Translating gives CASSLDGQATNEKLFF.

This clone was observed a handful of times. The genes are TRBV6-1 and TRBJ1-4, with D uncertain. Germline CDR1 is MNHNS and CDR2 is SASEGT. The CDR3 is made up of 13 amino acids. The V end was cut by 7 bases, the J end by 7 bases, with 13 bases between. For the CDR3, the DNA is TGTGCCAGCATGTTTAGTGGTACTGAAAAACTGTTTTTT. It translates to CASMFSGTEKLFF.

This clone has just a few counts. The V gene is TRBV4-2, the J gene TRBJ2-2; D is possibly TRBD2 (5 bases). In germline, CDR1 is LGHNA, CDR2 YNFKEQ. CDR3 length: 13 residues. Trimming took 2 bases from V and 5 from J, leaving 6 bases between them. Here the CDR3 DNA reads TGTGCCAGCAGCCAACCGGGGACCGGGGAGCTGTTTTTT. This sequence encodes CASSQPGTGELFF.

This clone showed up just a few times. The V call is TRBV28, the J call TRBJ2-7, with D possibly TRBD1 on 6 matching bases. Germline V gene sequence: CDR1 MDHEN, CDR2 SYDVKM. V gave up 5 bases and J gave up 8 bases, with 16 bases separating them. CDR3 length: 13 residues. The CDR3 DNA reads TGTGCCAGCAGTCCCGATCTGGGACAAAAGCAGTACTTC. Encoded protein: CASSPDLGQKQYF.

The chain joins TRBV11-2 to TRBJ2-7; 7 bases agree with TRBD2. The CDR3 consists of 14 residues. Germline lookup yields CDR1 SGHAT and CDR2 FQNNGV. V shed 1 base and J 2 bases; nucleotides not matched to a gene: 2. CDR3 in amino acids: CASSLAGGTYEQYF. CDR3 bases: TGTGCCAGCAGCTTAGCGGGAGGCACCTACGAGCAGTACTTC. Filled out from reference TRBV11-2 and TRBJ2-7, the complete variable domain reads EAGVAQSPRYKIIEKRQSVAFWCNPISGHATLYWYQQILGQGPKLLIQFQNNGVVDDSQLPKDRFSAERLKGVDSTLKIQPAKLEDSAVYLCASSLAGGTYEQYFGPGTRLTVT.

V and J are TRBV6-6 and TRBJ2-7; 9 bases agree with TRBD1. V dropped 5 bases and J dropped 5; count of bases not matched to a gene: 7. Germline loops: CDR1 MNHNY, CDR2 SVGAGI (reference sequence). This CDR3 has 14 amino acids. CDR3 sequence (DNA): TGTGCCAGCAGTCGCGGGACAGGGAAAAACGAGCAGTACTTC. This translates into CASSRGTGKNEQYF.

The CDR3 here is CASSPGPNEQYF. The CDR3 nucleotides read TGTGCCAGCTCGCCGGGTCCGAACGAGCAGTACTTC. J is TRBJ2-5 and V is TRBV25-1, with unresolved D. The DNA end lines up better with TRBJ2-7; the J call may be wrong. The germline CDR1 and CDR2 sequences are MGHDK and SYGVNS. The CDR3 covers 12 residues.

A single count supports this clone. The chain links TRBV11-2 to TRBJ2-1; tentative D call: TRBD2 (6 bases). CDR1 is SGHAT, CDR2 FQNNGV, per germline. The CDR3 has 14 residues. V shed 1 base and J shed 7 bases, with 11 bases lying between them. CDR3 in DNA: TGTGCCAGCAGCTTAGGAGGGAGGTCGAATGAGCAGTTCTTC. Amino acid sequence: CASSLGGRSNEQFF.

The chain links TRBV7-3 to TRBJ1-2; tentative D call: TRBD1 (6 bases). Looked up from germline, CDR1 is SGHTA and CDR2 is FQGTGA. V was pared by 5 bases and J by 6 bases, with 19 bases between. This CDR3 contains 15 residues. CDR3 in DNA: TGTGCCAGCAGCCTCACCGCGGGGGGGGCAAATGGCTACACCTTC. Translation gives CASSLTAGGANGYTF.

The chain has TRBV27 and TRBJ2-1, with 12 positions matching TRBD2. The CDR3 extends over 17 amino acids. V gave up 5 bases and J gave up 1 base; unmatched junction bases: 6. Germline-derived CDR1 and CDR2 are MNHEY and SMNVEV (reference sequence). Here the CDR3 reads CASSRWLAGGSYNEQFF. The CDR3 DNA reads as TGTGCCAGCAGTCGGTGGCTAGCGGGGGGGTCCTACAATGAGCAGTTCTTC.

In its sample, this clone was seen a few times. V usage is TRBV7-9 and J usage is TRBJ1-4; perhaps TRBD1 as D (6 bases). The CDR3 loop spans 15 amino acids. The V gene lost 3 bases and the J gene lost 8 bases, with 16 bases spanning the gap. Germline CDR1 is SEHNR and CDR2 is FQNEAQ (reference sequence). The CDR3 nucleotides read TGTGCCAGCAGCTTGGATACAGGGTTGGGAGAAAAACTGTTTTTT. This codes for CASSLDTGLGEKLFF.

This chain links TRBV4-2 with TRBJ2-7; TRBD1 aligns across 11 bases. V was pared by 4 bases and J by 6 bases, with 5 bases of the junction left unmatched. Germline V gene sequence: CDR1 LGHNA, CDR2 YNFKEQ. The CDR3 extends over 14 amino acids. The DNA of the CDR3 is TGTGCCAGCAGCCCGGACAGGGGGCGTCTCGAGCAGTACTTC. This translates into CASSPDRGRLEQYF.

The chain uses TRBV5-1 and TRBJ2-2; 11 bases line up with TRBD2. CDR1 SGHRS and CDR2 YFSETQ come from the germline V gene. V dropped 3 bases and J dropped 2; count of bases not matched to a gene: 9. This CDR3 has 18 amino acids. The chain's CDR3 is CASSSGTSGRGNTGELFF. The CDR3 DNA sequence: TGCGCCAGCAGCTCGGGGACTAGCGGTAGAGGTAACACCGGGGAGCTGTTTTTT.

This sequence joins TRBV30 and TRBJ2-5; D unresolved. The ends were cut back, 2 bases at V and 2 bases at J, with 6 bases in the middle. The CDR3 is 12 residues long. Germline V gene lookup returns CDR1 GTSNPN and CDR2 SVGIG (reference sequence). The CDR3 loop reads CAWSPGQETQYF. The CDR3 region has the DNA TGTGCCTGGAGTCCGGGTCAAGAGACCCAGTACTTC.

The chain links TRBV5-8 to TRBJ2-7; TRBD2 agrees at 13 bases. CDR1 and CDR2 from the germline V gene are SGHTS and YDEGEE. This CDR3 is 17 amino acids long. V lost 2 bases, J lost 2 bases, and 7 bases stayed unmatched. The CDR3 here is CASSLGTSGTLAYEQYF. The CDR3 DNA follows: TGTGCCAGCAGCTTAGGGACTAGCGGGACTCTGGCCTACGAGCAGTACTTC. Together with reference TRBV5-8 and TRBJ2-7, the CDR3 gives the full variable domain: EAGVTQSPTHLIKTRGQQATLRCSPISGHTSVYWYQQALGLGLQFLLWYDEGEERNRGNFPPRFSGRQFPNYSSELNVNALELEDSALYLCASSLGTSGTLAYEQYFGPGTRLTVT.

V gene TRBV10-1 combines with J gene TRBJ1-4; 8 nucleotides agree with TRBD1. Germline V gene sequence: CDR1 WNHNN, CDR2 SYGVQD (reference sequence). V lost 7 bases, J lost 7 bases, and 8 bases stayed unmatched. This CDR3 contains 14 residues. The CDR3 loop reads CASNSGGAGEKLFF. The CDR3 DNA is TGCGCCAGCAACTCAGGGGGCGCCGGTGAAAAACTGTTTTTT.

This clone has a handful of counts. The V and J genes are TRBV28 and TRBJ2-2, with D uncertain. V was clipped by 3 bases and J by 2 bases, with 10 bases between them. This CDR3 is built from 15 residues. Germline loops: CDR1 MDHEN, CDR2 SYDVKM. CDR3 bases: TGTGCCAGCAGTTTCGCCGGAGTCAACACCGGGGAGCTGTTTTTT. This codes for CASSFAGVNTGELFF.

This chain links TRBV19 with TRBJ1-4; 11 bases are a match to TRBD1. Germline V gene sequence: CDR1 LNHDA, CDR2 SQIVND (reference sequence). V lost 5 bases and J lost 7; bases outside the gene matches: 9. The CDR3 covers 16 residues. CDR3 residues: CASSADRGLIGEKLFF. CDR3 sequence (DNA): TGTGCCAGTAGTGCGGACAGGGGGCTCATCGGTGAAAAACTGTTTTTT.